This T cell receptor (beta chain) derives from a study of post-analysis software for immune sequencing data. Per the germline V gene, CDR1 is SGHVS and CDR2 is FQNEAQ. This CDR3 comprises 19 residues. The germline V and J ends were trimmed by 1 base and 3 bases, with 22 bases remaining between them. Concerning this clonotype itself: Its cognate antigen is unknown.

Study observations and caveats: Compared with controls, patients had more of about five TRBV segments, including TRBV5-6, TRBV5-1 and TRBV20-1. Versus controls, multiple sclerosis patients showed significantly lower diversity (normalized Chao1).

Incorporated into the TCR beta cDNA libraries were unique molecular identifiers, which served to reduce PCR and sequencing biases. TCRdb reprocessed the PCR reads via MiXCR and lists one record per CDR3 protein. Among around 770,000 distinct CDR3 sequences listed, just over 45% were seen once. The rearrangement links TRBV7-8 to TRBJ2-1; D call uncertain. The source is a girl aged 5 to 17 with multiple sclerosis. The sequencing input was blood. Here the CDR3 DNA reads TGTGCCAGCAGCTTAGTGGCCGGCTCGCAGGCTATGTTCTACAATGAGCAGTTCTTC. The encoded protein is CASSLVAGSQAMFYNEQFF.